The 4 T cell receptor beta chains presented below share a single source sample, sequenced in a study of a mutant IDH1 vaccine in newly diagnosed glioma. Antigen specificity for these receptors is unknown. TCRdb's table, derived via immunoSEQ multiplex PCR, lists solely in-frame clones and lacks some. The sample carries 45,000 to 60,000 clones, about 91% recorded once. The time point was: week 11, during vaccination. A single vaccine dose contained 300 ug of mutant IDH1 20-mer peptide, and topical imiquimod was used with it. This specimen was PBMCs, taken from a glioma patient whose treatment included an IDH1 peptide vaccine. All receptors come from a man aged 50 or older with glioma.

The chain carries TRBV5-1 and TRBJ1-5; no clear D gene. Germline V gene sequence: CDR1 SGHRS, CDR2 YFSETQ. V lost 5 bases and J lost 0, with 6 bases in between. The CDR3 has 13 residues. CDR3 sequence: CASRDNSNQPQHF. The CDR3 region has the DNA TGCGCCAGCAGGGATAATAGCAATCAGCCCCAGCATTTT.

This rearrangement joins TRBV5-4 to TRBJ1-5; D is unclear. This CDR3 is built from 16 residues. Germline CDR1 and CDR2: SGHNT and YYREEE (reference sequence). Deletions cut 3 bases from V and 6 bases from J, with 19 bases between. DNA for the CDR3: TGTGCCAGCAGCTACTGGGCGAAAGGCGGAGGTCAGCCCCAGCATTTT. Its protein is CASSYWAKGGGQPQHF. The full variable domain, its missing parts supplied by reference TRBV5-4 and TRBJ1-5, is ETGVTQSPTHLIKTRGQQVTLRCSSQSGHNTVSWYQQALGQGPQFIFQYYREEENGRGNFPPRFSGLQFPNYSSELNVNALELDDSALYLCASSYWAKGGGQPQHFGDGTRLSIL.

The gene calls are TRBV7-6 and TRBJ1-1; no definite D call. This CDR3 is built from 15 residues. V was clipped by 1 base and J by 4 bases, with 13 bases between them. Germline V gene sequence: CDR1 SGHVS, CDR2 FNYEAQ. CDR3 loop: CASSLEGSFSTEAFF. The DNA of the CDR3 is TGTGCCAGCAGCTTAGAAGGATCATTCAGCACTGAAGCTTTCTTT.

CDR3 bases: TGTGCCAGCAGTTACGGGCCAGCGTCCTACAATGAGCAGTTCTTC. Translation: CASSYGPASYNEQFF. The chain uses TRBV6-5 and TRBJ2-1; D is unclear. CDR3 length: 15 residues. V lost 2 bases, J lost 1 base, and 9 bases lay in between. Per germline, CDR1 MNHEY and CDR2 SVGAGI.